This TCR beta chain derives from a study of shared clonotypes between healthy human individuals. Study-wide results and caveats: Clonotype sharing among the donors was expected to vary with sequencing depth.

The naive CD8 fraction comprised CD45RO-negative cells positively selected for CCR7 and excluded terminally differentiated effector memory CD45RA+ cells. For sorted subsets, about 190 ng DNA per replicate equaled about 31,000 T cell genomes. Assay used: immunoSEQ multiplex PCR; TCRdb lists only in-frame clones, some missing. The sample holds about 2.1 million clones, roughly 93% seen once. This clone showed up just once. Its antigen remains unidentified. This CDR3 region has 14 residues. With V trimmed by 5 bases and J by 2 bases, 2 bases remained unmatched. CDR1 and CDR2 from the germline V gene are LGHNA and YNFKEQ.

Sequencing used naive CD8+ T cells from PBMCs. The sequence was obtained from a young man in good health. Some clones in this sample may be carry-over from other donors' samples. V gene TRBV4-2 combines with J gene TRBJ2-3; 9 bases agree with TRBD1. This CDR3 reads CASSGTGSTDTQYF. The CDR3 DNA sequence: TGTGCCAGCAGCGGGACAGGGTCCACAGATACGCAGTATTTT.